One and the same sample provided the 21 T cell receptor beta chains below, sequenced in a study of regulatory T cells in long-lasting Graves disease. According to the study, TCR beta libraries were built with iRepertoire HTBI primers and CDR3-region Arm-PCR. In TCRdb, the multiplex PCR reads were re-called with MiXCR into one record per CDR3 protein. The sample has about half a million distinct CDR3 sequences; 12% are singletons. The time point was: newly diagnosed GD, antithyroid drugs for less than 3 months. Preparation of the TCR library used RNA extracted from PBMCs. These sequences were also reported in another study, on T cells in Graves' hyperthyroidism and ophthalmopathy.

Sequencing was performed on peripheral blood mononuclear cells (PBMCs), taken at new diagnosis, from a patient treated with antithyroid drugs. These receptor sequences come from a woman in her twenties or thirties with Graves disease.

A word on this clonotype: The junction does not match germline at one end; this may be a read error. The chain recombines TRBV28 with TRBJ2-7; D uncertain. The CDR3 is made up of 14 amino acids. Germline CDR1 MDHEN, CDR2 SYDVKM. CDR3 sequence reads: CASRSPGFPYGQYF. CDR3 coding DNA: TGTGCCTCCAGGAGTCCCGGGTTCCCCTACGGGCAGTACTTC.

This clonotype came up many times. The genes are TRBV20-1 and TRBJ2-7, with 11 nucleotides matching TRBD2. Germline CDR1 is DFQATT and CDR2 is SNEGSKA (reference sequence). The CDR3 contains 21 residues. J gave up 0 bases and V 0 bases, and 19 bases lay outside the gene matches. The CDR3 region has the DNA TGCAGTGCTAGAGATCTACTAGCGGGAGTTGGGAACCAAAGGAGCTCCTACGAGCAGTACTTC. Its protein is CSARDLLAGVGNQRSSYEQYF.

This chain uses TRBV4-1 with TRBJ1-4, with 12 bases aligning to TRBD1. The CDR3 is 16 amino acids. Germline trimming cut 4 bases from V and 8 bases from J; bases unmatched to any gene: 8. Germline CDR1 and CDR2: MGHRA and YSYEKL. The CDR3 nucleotides are TGCGCCAGCAGCCTGGTGGGACAGGGGGCTTTAGAAAAACTGTTTTTT. This gives the protein CASSLVGQGALEKLFF.

As to this clonotype: Given a much more abundant clone one base away, this may be a read error. This chain links TRBV18 with TRBJ2-5; D is unresolved. This CDR3 has 16 amino acids. V was clipped by 5 bases and J by 5 bases, with 21 bases between them. The germline gives CDR1 KGHSH, CDR2 LQKENI. This CDR3 reads CASSSVTEISRETQYF. For the CDR3, the DNA is TGTGCCAGCTCATCAGTCACAGAGATTTCCCGGGAGACCCAGTACTTC.

This clonotype was detected ten times or more. This chain joins TRBV7-8 and TRBJ2-6; D gene uncertain. Germline values: CDR1 SGHVS, CDR2 FQNEAQ. V was trimmed by 10 bases and J by 0 bases, leaving 16 bases between them. The CDR3 has 16 amino acids. The CDR3 loop reads CATTPPPYSGANVLTF. CDR3 nucleotide sequence: TGTGCCACTACACCCCCTCCTTACTCTGGGGCCAACGTCCTGACTTTC.

This clonotype occurred a few times. The chain combines TRBV7-9 with TRBJ1-1; possible D gene TRBD1, 5 bases. The V gene lost 8 bases and the J gene lost 6 bases, with 13 bases spanning the gap. Germline V gene lookup returns CDR1 SEHNR and CDR2 FQNEAQ (reference sequence). The CDR3 loop spans 12 amino acids. This CDR3 reads CASARGDAEAFF. In DNA, the CDR3 is TGTGCCAGCGCAAGGGGTGACGCTGAAGCTTTCTTT.

This clonotype was found many times. The chain employs TRBV30 and TRBJ1-1; D is unclear. The V gene lost 2 bases and the J gene lost 5 bases, with 24 bases spanning the gap. The CDR3 has 17 amino acids. Germline V lookup: CDR1 GTSNPN, CDR2 SVGIG (reference sequence). DNA of the CDR3: TGTGCCTGGAGTTATACGGGAAGGGAACTGGTGAGGACTGAAGCTTTCTTT. Its translation is CAWSYTGRELVRTEAFF.

This clonotype showed up many times. The chain carries TRBV4-1 and TRBJ2-5; maybe TRBD2 (5 bases). V lost 2 bases, J lost 5 bases, and 12 bases lay in between. The CDR3 is 14 residues long. The germline V gene has CDR1 MGHRA and CDR2 YSYEKL. The CDR3 region is CASSQTQRLETQYF. The CDR3 nucleotides are TGCGCCAGCAGCCAAACCCAGCGGTTGGAGACCCAGTACTTC.

The table lists this clonotype with many counts. The V and J genes are TRBV5-1 and TRBJ2-3; 7 nucleotides agree with TRBD2. V lost 3 bases, J lost 2 bases, and 3 bases stayed unmatched. The CDR3 totals 14 residues. CDR1 SGHRS and CDR2 YFSETQ come from the germline V gene. The CDR3 is CASSSTSPTDTQYF. The CDR3 DNA follows: TGCGCCAGCAGCTCGACTAGCCCCACAGATACGCAGTATTTT.

There are many counts of this clonotype. The rearrangement links TRBV27 to TRBJ2-3; D possibly corresponds to TRBD2 (5 bases). CDR3 size: 18 residues. With 4 bases removed from V and 0 bases from J, the gap between germline ends came to 20 bases. CDR1 and CDR2 from the germline V gene are MNHEY and SMNVEV (reference sequence). The CDR3 sequence: CASSSGPVGSVSTDTQYF. The CDR3 DNA reads TGTGCCAGCAGTTCCGGCCCGGTGGGTAGCGTTAGCACAGATACGCAGTATTTT.

Many counts were recorded for this clonotype. The V call is TRBV6-2 or TRBV6-3, the J call TRBJ2-3, with D perhaps TRBD2 (6 bases). The CDR3 length is 16 residues. Germline values: CDR1 MNHEY, CDR2 SVGEGT. Trimming left V 0 bases short and J 1 base short, with 11 bases between. The CDR3 region has the DNA TGTGCCAGCAGTTACTCCAGCGGGCTTGGCACAGATACGCAGTATTTT. This sequence encodes CASSYSSGLGTDTQYF.

This clonotype was recorded a few times. This rearrangement joins TRBV11-2 to TRBJ2-7; D gene uncertain. CDR1 SGHAT and CDR2 FQNNGV come from the germline V gene. With 9 bases removed from V and 0 bases from J, the gap between germline ends came to 15 bases. The CDR3 runs to 14 residues. For the CDR3, the DNA is TGTGCCAGGGTACACCCGGCGAGCTCCTACGAGCAGTACTTC. Its translation is CARVHPASSYEQYF. The full variable domain, with the rest looked up from reference TRBV11-2 and TRBJ2-7, is EAGVAQSPRYKIIEKRQSVAFWCNPISGHATLYWYQQILGQGPKLLIQFQNNGVVDDSQLPKDRFSAERLKGVDSTLKIQPAKLEDSAVYLCARVHPASSYEQYFGPGTRLTVT.

Concerning this clonotype: Given a far larger clone just one base away, this is likely a sequencing read error. The chain joins TRBV19 to TRBJ2-7; the D gene is possibly TRBD1 (5 bases). Between the trimmed V and J ends, which lost 5 bases and 7 bases, there was a span of 21 bases. The CDR3 extends over 15 amino acids. CDR1 LNHDA and CDR2 SQIVND come from the germline V gene (reference sequence). CDR3 DNA sequence: TGTGCCAGTAGTCAATCGGGCAGGGCCTACAATGAGCAGTACTTC. This encodes CASSQSGRAYNEQYF.

This clonotype was detected ten times or more. The chain couples TRBV9 to TRBJ1-1, with D unresolved. Germline CDR1 is SGDLS and CDR2 is YYNGEE. Trimming left V 3 bases short and J 10 bases short, with 16 bases between. This CDR3 contains 13 residues. The CDR3: CASSGNGLRGAFF. CDR3 nucleotides: TGTGCCAGCAGCGGCAACGGCCTCAGAGGAGCTTTCTTT.

Comment on this clonotype: In this CDR3 the conserved last residue, phenylalanine or tryptophan, is missing, so a read error is likely. This chain links TRBV7-2 with TRBJ2-1; D might be TRBD2 (5 bases). The CDR3 runs to 15 residues. Germline CDR1 and CDR2: SGHTA and FQGNSA. V shed 0 bases and J shed 5 bases, with 11 bases lying between them. In DNA form, the CDR3 reads TGTGCCAGCAGCTTAGCAGGGTTCGGGAACAATGAGCAGTTCCTC. It translates to CASSLAGFGNNEQFL.

This clonotype was counted many times. The chain joins TRBV19 to TRBJ2-1, with a possible D match to TRBD2 (6 bases). Trimming pared 3 bases from V and 5 bases from J, leaving 20 bases between. Germline V CDR1 and CDR2: LNHDA, SQIVND (reference sequence). The CDR3 contains 17 residues. The CDR3 reads CASSIAWVRRDHNEQFF. The CDR3 DNA is TGTGCCAGTAGTATTGCATGGGTGCGGAGGGACCACAATGAGCAGTTCTTC.

This clonotype was picked up many times. The DNA of the CDR3 is TGCAGTGCTAGACCCCCCTTACTAGGCGTTAATGAGCAGTTCTTC. Protein: CSARPPLLGVNEQFF. The chain couples TRBV20-1 to TRBJ2-1, with D possibly TRBD2 on 5 matching bases. V lost 2 bases and J 7 bases, leaving 18 bases between the germline ends. From germline, CDR1 is DFQATT and CDR2 SNEGSKA (reference sequence). CDR3 length: 15 amino acids.

The table lists this clonotype with a count of one. The CDR3 DNA is TGCGCCAGCAGCGGGATTGGGACACCATTCAACACTGAAGCTTTCTTT. Amino acids: CASSGIGTPFNTEAFF. The V and J genes are TRBV5-1 and TRBJ1-1; D might be TRBD1 (6 bases). The CDR3 totals 16 residues. The V gene's germline CDR1 is SGHRS and CDR2 YFSETQ. The V and J ends lost 4 bases and 2 bases respectively, with 18 bases between them.

The rearrangement uses TRBV30 and TRBJ1-5; D gene unclear. This CDR3 has 14 amino acids. V was pared by 2 bases and J by 0 bases, with 8 bases between. The V gene's germline CDR1 is GTSNPN and CDR2 SVGIG (reference sequence). In nucleotides, the CDR3 is TGTGCCTGGAGTTTTAGGACTAGCAATCAGCCCCAGCATTTT. Protein: CAWSFRTSNQPQHF.

This clonotype appeared many times. The chain combines TRBV7-6 with TRBJ2-1, with 10 bases aligning to TRBD2. After removal of 5 bases from V and 4 bases from J, the junction contained 17 bases not matched to a gene. CDR1 SGHVS and CDR2 FNYEAQ come from the germline V gene. This CDR3 spans 19 amino acids. The CDR3 region is CASSEGVLSLAGVYNEQFF. In DNA, the CDR3 is TGTGCCAGCAGCGAGGGGGTCTTAAGTCTAGCGGGAGTTTACAATGAGCAGTTCTTC.

This clonotype was detected many times. V is TRBV11-2 and J is TRBJ1-6; 10 nucleotides agree with TRBD1. The CDR3 extends over 14 amino acids. V was clipped by 10 bases and J by 6 bases; unmatched bases: 6. CDR1 SGHAT and CDR2 FQNNGV come from the germline V gene. The CDR3 DNA sequence: TGTGCCATTTCCGGGACAGGGGTTAATTCACCCCTCCACTTT. Translation: CAISGTGVNSPLHF. The complete variable domain, with remaining parts taken from reference TRBV11-2 and TRBJ1-6, reads EAGVAQSPRYKIIEKRQSVAFWCNPISGHATLYWYQQILGQGPKLLIQFQNNGVVDDSQLPKDRFSAERLKGVDSTLKIQPAKLEDSAVYLCAISGTGVNSPLHFGNGTRLTVT.